This TCR beta chain was identified during a study of T cell repertoires in cytomegalovirus infection. Study-wide context: Matching HLA type and CMV infection were both indicated by public TCR beta signatures. The study's findings and limits: HLA-C-restricted, CMV-specific TCR beta clonotypes were dominant ex vivo.

This clonotype was counted at least ten times. Its specificity is not known. The CDR3 sequence is 16 residues long. With V trimmed by 5 bases and J by 0 bases, 7 bases remained unmatched. Germline CDR1 is MDHEN and CDR2 is SYDVKM. TCRdb reanalysed the reads using MiXCR and keeps one entry per CDR3 protein. The sample consists of roughly 230,000 distinct CDR3 sequences, about 17% of them appearing once. The V gene is TRBV28, the J gene TRBJ2-7; 10 nucleotides line up with TRBD2. Sequenced material: CD8+ T cells from PBMCs. The receptor comes from a human donor in good health (CMV status not recorded). Some clones in this sample may be carry-over from other donors' samples. CDR3 in amino acids: CASSTPGLASSYEQYF. The DNA for the CDR3 is TGTGCCAGCAGTACGCCGGGACTAGCGAGCTCCTACGAGCAGTACTTC.